These 28 T cell receptor beta chains were sequenced from one sample in a study of low-dose radiotherapy and immunotherapy resistance in tumors. Sample time point: after trial treatment. Described treatment: LDRT plus nivolumab, ipilimumab, low-dose cyclophosphamide and aspirin (RACIN trial). TRAV- and TRBV-specific primers, spanning alpha and beta chains, primed first-strand cDNA. Both a constant-region primer and a V-primer adapter served to amplify TCRs across 15 to 25 PCR cycles. TCRdb processed the reads anew with MiXCR; each CDR3 protein has one entry. The table has tens of thousands of distinct CDR3 sequences, 20% to 25% seen once; the top ten hold 9.5% to 15%. Sequencing used PBMCs, obtained after low-dose radiotherapy plus immunotherapy. Every receptor here comes from a female donor with ovarian cancer.

This clonotype was recorded at least ten times. This chain connects TRBV10-2 to TRBJ2-7; D unresolved. The CDR3 is made up of 12 amino acids. The ends were cut back, 2 bases at V and 5 bases at J, with 7 bases in the middle. Per the germline V gene, CDR1 is WSHSY and CDR2 is SAAADI. In nucleotides, the CDR3 is TGCGCCAGCAGTGAGGCTGGGAACGAGCAGTACTTC. Its protein is CASSEAGNEQYF.

In this sample, this clonotype turned up many times. The chain combines TRBV7-2 with TRBJ2-2; 8 nucleotides agree with TRBD2. The germline V gene encodes CDR1 SGHTA and CDR2 FQGNSA. The CDR3 is 18 residues long. Trimming took 7 bases from V and 0 from J; bases not matched to a gene: 13. The CDR3, as DNA: TGTGCCAGCACCGCCGGGGGGCGGGGGGCCGCGAACACCGGGGAGCTGTTTTTT. It encodes CASTAGGRGAANTGELFF.

This clonotype has at least ten counts. This chain joins TRBV7-2 and TRBJ2-3, with 7 bases identical to TRBD2. In germline, CDR1 is SGHTA, CDR2 FQGNSA. The CDR3 runs to 19 residues. Germline trimming cut 4 bases from V and 4 bases from J; bases unmatched to any gene: 20. The CDR3 protein is CASSSQTHPGLPTPDTQYF. CDR3 bases: TGTGCCAGCAGCTCACAAACACATCCGGGACTACCGACCCCAGATACGCAGTATTTT.

This chain joins TRBV6-2 or TRBV6-3 and TRBJ1-1; D is possibly TRBD1 (6 bases). In germline, CDR1 is MNHEY, CDR2 SVGEGT. V lost 0 bases to trimming and J lost 4 bases, with 15 bases between them. The CDR3 has 16 residues. The CDR3 loop reads CASSYSVGGHGTEAFF. The CDR3, as DNA: TGTGCCAGCAGTTACTCGGTTGGGGGGCACGGCACTGAAGCTTTCTTT.

Ten or more counts support this clonotype. The genes are TRBV3-1 and TRBJ2-1, with 9 bases that match TRBD1. The CDR3 extends over 14 amino acids. V shed 2 bases and J 9 bases; nucleotides not matched to a gene: 5. Germline loops: CDR1 LGHDT, CDR2 YNNKEL (reference sequence). The CDR3 loop reads CASSQNRGRGEQFF. As DNA, the CDR3 is TGTGCCAGCAGCCAAAACAGGGGGCGCGGTGAGCAGTTCTTC.

The genes are TRBV5-4 and TRBJ1-6, with a tentative D call TRBD1 (6 bases). Germline CDR1 and CDR2: SGHNT and YYREEE (reference sequence). V lost 3 bases and J lost 9, with 16 bases in between. The CDR3 loop spans 15 amino acids. The CDR3 reads CASSSPGGGGSPLHF. In DNA form, the CDR3 reads TGTGCCAGCAGCTCCCCCGGGGGCGGCGGTTCACCCCTCCACTTT. Variable domain in full (rest from reference TRBV5-4 and TRBJ1-6): ETGVTQSPTHLIKTRGQQVTLRCSSQSGHNTVSWYQQALGQGPQFIFQYYREEENGRGNFPPRFSGLQFPNYSSELNVNALELDDSALYLCASSSPGGGGSPLHFGNGTRLTVT.

This clonotype was recorded many times. The rearrangement links TRBV5-1 to TRBJ2-7; 7 bases line up with TRBD2. Germline V gene data show CDR1 as SGHRS and CDR2 as YFSETQ. This CDR3 is 13 amino acids long. The ends lost 4 bases at V and 3 bases at J; junction bases unmatched: 4. The CDR3 DNA follows: TGCGCCAGCAGCGGTCTAGCGGACTACGAGCAGTACTTC. It yields the protein CASSGLADYEQYF.

In this sample, this clonotype turned up many times. The V gene is TRBV7-9, the J gene TRBJ2-5, with 7 bases fitting TRBD2. The V segment lost 0 bases and the J segment 0 bases; nucleotides outside the gene matches: 7. Germline V gene data show CDR1 as SEHNR and CDR2 as FQNEAQ (reference sequence). The CDR3 sequence is 17 residues long. CDR3 in DNA: TGTGCCAGCAGCTTAGCGGGATGGCGGGGGTACCAAGAGACCCAGTACTTC. It is translated as CASSLAGWRGYQETQYF.

This clonotype came up many times. This rearrangement joins TRBV24-1 to TRBJ2-3, with D perhaps matching TRBD2 (5 bases). Germline V gives CDR1 KGHDR, CDR2 SFDVKD. Trimming shortened V by 9 bases and J by 6 bases, and 12 bases separated the two germline ends. The CDR3 loop spans 12 amino acids. CDR3: CATGSGTDTQYF. CDR3 nucleotide sequence: TGTGCCACCGGCAGCGGAACCGATACGCAGTATTTT.

This clonotype was detected only a few times. The chain uses TRBV13 and TRBJ1-2, with 9 bases lining up with TRBD1. The ends lost 7 bases at V and 3 bases at J; junction bases unmatched: 6. This CDR3 has 14 amino acids. Germline loops: CDR1 PRHDT, CDR2 FYEKMQ (reference sequence). The CDR3 DNA reads as TGTGCCAGCACCCTAGGGGACAGGGACTATGGCTACACCTTC. It codes for CASTLGDRDYGYTF.

The chain carries TRBV6-4 and TRBJ2-4, with 10 bases identical to TRBD2. The J segment lost 3 bases and the V segment lost 7 bases, leaving 9 bases of the junction unmatched. The CDR3 is made up of 16 amino acids. In germline, CDR1 is MRHNA, CDR2 SNTAGT. CDR3 sequence: CASKDRTSGGKNIQYF. Written as DNA, the CDR3 is TGTGCCAGCAAGGACCGGACTAGCGGAGGCAAAAACATTCAGTACTTC.

As concerns this clonotype: No DNA is shown, since the ends of the CDR3 on it are uncertain; the CDR3 is the one TCRdb lists. The rearrangement links TRBV28 to TRBJ2-2; the table's D call, TRBD2, was not checked against the DNA. The CDR3 is made up of 15 amino acids, end residues included. CDR1 and CDR2 (germline): MDHEN, SYDVKM. This CDR3 is CASIAAGGLTGSCFF.

Ten or more counts support this clonotype. J is TRBJ2-5 and V is TRBV5-1, with 12 bases lining up with TRBD1. Germline V gene data show CDR1 as SGHRS and CDR2 as YFSETQ. The CDR3 totals 16 residues. Trimming cost V 2 bases and J 4 bases; bases outside gene matches: 6. This CDR3 is CASSLSGTGGRETQYF. As DNA, the CDR3 is TGCGCCAGCAGCTTATCCGGGACAGGGGGCCGAGAGACCCAGTACTTC. Full variable domain (missing parts from reference TRBV5-1 and TRBJ2-5): KAGVTQTPRYLIKTRGQQVTLSCSPISGHRSVSWYQQTPGQGLQFLFEYFSETQRNKGNFPGRFSGRQFSNSRSEMNVSTLELGDSALYLCASSLSGTGGRETQYFGPGTRLLVL.

In its sample, this clonotype was seen many times. The CDR3 DNA sequence: TGTGCCAGCAGCTTGGGGGTAGCGGGTGCTCAAGAGACCCAGTACTTC. Translating it yields CASSLGVAGAQETQYF. The chain couples TRBV5-4 to TRBJ2-5; 7 positions match TRBD2. Germline CDR1 is SGHNT and CDR2 is YYREEE (reference sequence). The J segment lost 2 bases and the V segment lost 0 bases, leaving 7 bases of the junction unmatched. CDR3 size: 16 residues.

This clonotype was seen ten or more times. The chain uses TRBV5-6 and TRBJ2-1; D not certain. This CDR3 is 15 amino acids long. V was clipped by 1 base and J by 4 bases, with 12 bases between them. Germline lookup yields CDR1 SGHDT and CDR2 YYEEEE. The chain's CDR3 is CASSLSSLRYNEQFF. The CDR3 nucleotides are TGTGCCAGCAGCTTGTCAAGCCTTCGGTACAATGAGCAGTTCTTC.

To note about this clonotype: With only one base between it and a far larger clone, this is likely a read error. The CDR3 reads CASDGELYRDDEQYF. The DNA for the CDR3 is TGTGCCAGCGACGGGGAACTTTACAGGGACGATGAGCAGTACTTC. The chain has TRBV2 and TRBJ2-7, with a tentative D call TRBD1 (6 bases). CDR3 length: 15 amino acids. Germline V CDR1 and CDR2: SNHLY, FYNNEI. V was pared by 8 bases and J by 7 bases, with 24 bases between.

This clonotype was seen ten or more times. The chain combines TRBV6-2 or TRBV6-3 with TRBJ2-7; 9 nucleotides agree with TRBD1. With V trimmed by 5 bases and J by 4 bases, 6 bases remained unmatched. CDR1 is MNHEY and CDR2 is SVGEGT in the germline V gene. The CDR3 totals 14 residues. The chain's CDR3 is CASSRTGVLYEQYF. The CDR3 nucleotides read TGTGCCAGCAGTAGGACAGGGGTCCTTTACGAGCAGTACTTC.

This clonotype has ten or more counts. The chain recombines TRBV28 with TRBJ2-5, with 7 bases that match TRBD2. The CDR3 covers 16 residues. J gave up 4 bases and V 5 bases, and 13 bases lay outside the gene matches. Germline V gene lookup returns CDR1 MDHEN and CDR2 SYDVKM. CDR3 sequence reads: CASSGGSGALGETQYF. The CDR3 coding sequence is TGTGCCAGCAGTGGGGGGAGCGGGGCGCTTGGAGAGACCCAGTACTTC.

This clonotype was detected many times. This sequence joins TRBV6-2 or TRBV6-3 and TRBJ2-2; tentative D call: TRBD2 (5 bases). Deletions cut 8 bases from V and 4 bases from J, with 8 bases between. CDR3 length: 12 amino acids. The germline gives CDR1 MNHEY, CDR2 SVGEGT. CDR3 DNA: TGTGCCAGCGGGAGAGGCACCGGGGAGCTGTTTTTT. Amino acids: CASGRGTGELFF.

Notes on this clonotype: With only one base between it and a far larger clone, this is likely a read error. The chain is built from TRBV13 and TRBJ1-1; no clear D gene. CDR3 length equals 14 residues. The germline CDR1 and CDR2 sequences are PRHDT and FYEKMQ (reference sequence). The CDR3 DNA is TGTGCCAGCAGCCCAAGACACCGGGAGGGTGAAGCTATCTTT. It specifies CASSPRHREGEAIF.

About this clonotype itself: This may come from a read error, since a much larger clone is one base off. V is TRBV19 and J is TRBJ1-5; D perhaps matches TRBD1 (5 bases). V lost 4 bases and J 4 bases, leaving 14 bases between the germline ends. Germline values: CDR1 LNHDA, CDR2 SQIVND (reference sequence). This CDR3 has 15 amino acids. CDR3 in DNA: TGTGCCAGTAGTAGTGGGGGACGGCAGAATCAGCCCCAGCATTTT. As protein: CASSSGGRQNQPQHF.

At least ten counts were recorded for this clonotype. V is TRBV7-2 and J is TRBJ2-1; possible D gene TRBD2, 6 bases. CDR3 size: 18 residues. The germline gives CDR1 SGHTA, CDR2 FQGNSA. Between the trimmed V and J ends, which lost 2 bases and 1 base, there was a span of 18 bases. The CDR3 is CASSLRIPGRGSYNEQFF. CDR3 in DNA: TGTGCCAGCAGCTTACGTATTCCGGGGCGGGGTTCCTACAATGAGCAGTTCTTC.

The rearrangement links TRBV6-2 or TRBV6-3 to TRBJ1-5, with TRBD1 identical over 7 bases. Per germline, CDR1 MNHEY and CDR2 SVGEGT. The CDR3 has 14 amino acids. With 6 bases clipped from V and 1 base from J, the junction kept 3 bases outside the gene matches. The CDR3 is CASSKDRSNQPQHF. DNA of the CDR3: TGTGCCAGCAGCAAGGACAGGAGCAATCAGCCCCAGCATTTT.

The chain recombines TRBV27 with TRBJ1-2, with a weak D call TRBD1 (6 bases). Germline V gives CDR1 MNHEY, CDR2 SMNVEV (reference sequence). The CDR3 has 13 amino acids. V lost 6 bases, J lost 8 bases, and 16 bases lay in between. The CDR3 DNA follows: TGTGCCAGCAGCCCAGGACAGCGTTTGGGCTACACCTTC. Amino acids: CASSPGQRLGYTF.

The sample holds many counts of this clonotype. The gene calls are TRBV23-1 and TRBJ2-1; 13 bases fit TRBD2. Being an ORF, TRBV23-1 has a function that is uncertain. The CDR3 contains 17 residues. The junction had 5 bases not matched to a gene; V was cut back by 0 bases and J by 6 bases. The DNA of the CDR3 is TGCGCCAGCAGTCAATCGGAAGGACTAGCGGGAGTCAATGAGCAGTTCTTC. It encodes CASSQSEGLAGVNEQFF.

This clonotype was detected many times. This chain connects TRBV7-9 to TRBJ2-1; 10 nucleotides align to TRBD2. Germline CDR1 reads SEHNR; CDR2 reads FQNEAQ (reference sequence). This CDR3 comprises 19 residues. J gave up 0 bases and V 5 bases, and 13 bases lay outside the gene matches. The CDR3 DNA is TGTGCCAGCAGCCGGGGGAGGGGGGTAGCGGGGGGCTCCTACAATGAGCAGTTCTTC. As protein: CASSRGRGVAGGSYNEQFF.

This rearrangement joins TRBV28 to TRBJ2-7; the match to TRBD1 covers 9 bases. This CDR3 comprises 15 residues. In germline, CDR1 is MDHEN, CDR2 SYDVKM. Losses at the gene ends were 8 bases for V and 1 base for J; bases not matched to a gene: 9. The CDR3 sequence: CASALGTGLSYEQYF. For the CDR3, the DNA is TGTGCCAGCGCGCTGGGGACAGGGCTTTCCTACGAGCAGTACTTC.

This clonotype was detected many times. The V gene is TRBV5-4, the J gene TRBJ2-1, with 7 bases lining up with TRBD2. Germline V CDR1 and CDR2: SGHNT, YYREEE (reference sequence). Germline trimming cut 4 bases from V and 3 bases from J; bases unmatched to any gene: 10. The CDR3 is 16 amino acids. The CDR3 DNA follows: TGTGCCAGCAGCCGGAAGACGGGAGGTGTCTACAATGAGCAGTTCTTC. It is translated as CASSRKTGGVYNEQFF.